This is a list of T cell receptor beta chains from one sample in a study of cytomegalovirus exposure and HLA in healthy donors. The protocol was immunoSEQ multiplex PCR, while the TCRdb copy is restricted to in-frame clones and leaves out a portion. The sample records about 70,000 clones, 75% to 90% being singletons. The specimen sequenced was PBMCs. These receptor sequences come from a woman between 25 and 40 years old in good health and CMV-seronegative. Each CDR3 is given with its conserved first and last residue. The D gene is left open where the match is weak. Where a row states a size, it is once, few, many or the class of an expanded clone; other rows omit it.

>TRBJ2-7|TRBV4-2|NA|NA
CASSQDVTGTSVYEQYF
TGTGCCAGCAGCCAAGATGTCACAGGGACCTCCGTCTACGAGCAGTACTTC
>TRBJ2-1|TRBV9|once|TRBD2
CASGVAGVGSEQFF
TGTGCCAGCGGGGTAGCGGGAGTAGGTAGTGAGCAGTTCTTC
>TRBJ2-1|TRBV7-9|NA|TRBD2
CASSSTLAGGYNEQFF
TGTGCCAGCAGCTCCACTCTAGCGGGAGGTTACAATGAGCAGTTCTTC
>TRBJ2-3|TRBV7-3|NA|NA
CASSPGQFTDTQYF
TGTGCCAGCAGCCCTGGACAGTTCACAGATACGCAGTATTTT
>TRBJ1-4|TRBV5-1|NA|TRBD1
CASSVGTGNEKLFF
TGCGCCAGCAGCGTCGGGACAGGAAATGAAAAACTGTTTTTT
>TRBJ1-1|TRBV27|NA|NA
CASSQGGTEAFF
TGTGCCAGCTCACAGGGAGGGACTGAAGCTTTCTTT
>TRBJ2-7|TRBV6-1|NA|TRBD1
CASSVTGQGGEQYF
TGTGCCAGCAGTGTAACGGGACAGGGCGGCGAGCAGTACTTC
>TRBJ1-5|TRBV6-1|NA|TRBD1
CASSPDRAQGQPQHF
TGTGCCAGCAGCCCGGACAGGGCTCAGGGTCAGCCCCAGCATTTT
>TRBJ2-7|TRBV28|NA|NA
CASSLGSVGGNEQYF
TGTGCCAGCAGTTTAGGGTCAGTAGGCGGGAACGAGCAGTACTTC
>TRBJ1-1|TRBV4-3|few|NA
CASSQVSGEAFF
TGCGCCAGCAGCCAAGTATCGGGGGAAGCTTTCTTT
>TRBJ2-1|TRBV28|few|TRBD2
CASSDGGLAAYNEQFF
TGTGCCAGCTCTGATGGTGGCCTAGCGGCCTACAATGAGCAGTTCTTC
>TRBJ1-4|TRBV28|few|TRBD1
CASRGAGTANEKLFF
TGTGCCAGCAGGGGGGCCGGGACAGCTAATGAAAAACTGTTTTTT
>TRBJ2-7|TRBV5-1|NA|TRBD2
CASSLVASGRSRGVYEQYF
TGCGCCAGCAGCTTGGTGGCTAGCGGGAGGTCTCGTGGTGTCTACGAGCAGTACTTC
>TRBJ2-1|TRBV6-5|NA|NA
CASSYGTSYYNEQFF
TGTGCCAGCAGTTATGGGACTTCTTATTACAATGAGCAGTTCTTC
>TRBJ2-1|TRBV5-4|NA|NA
CASSRQLSSYNEQFF
TGTGCCAGCAGCCGACAGTTAAGCTCCTACAATGAGCAGTTCTTC
>TRBJ2-7|TRBV27|NA|TRBD1
CASTLTPGQGYEQYF
TGTGCCAGCACCCTCACCCCGGGACAGGGCTACGAGCAGTACTTC
>TRBJ1-1|TRBV4-1|few|TRBD1
CASSQATGGSTEAFF
TGCGCCAGCAGCCAAGCGACAGGGGGCTCAACTGAAGCTTTCTTT
>TRBJ2-7|TRBV7-9|NA|TRBD1
CASSPRQGNYEQYF
TGTGCCAGCAGCCCCAGACAGGGGAACTACGAGCAGTACTTC
>TRBJ2-5|TRBV28|NA|TRBD2
CASSLAGAEETQYF
TGTGCCAGCTCACTAGCGGGAGCGGAAGAGACCCAGTACTTC
>TRBJ2-7|TRBV29-1|NA|TRBD1
CSAHRGTGLYGEQYF
TGCAGCGCGCACCGTGGGACAGGCTTATATGGGGAGCAGTACTTC
>TRBJ2-1|TRBV7-2|NA|TRBD1
CASSLATGGEQFF
TGTGCCAGCAGCTTAGCGACAGGGGGTGAGCAGTTCTTC
>TRBJ2-2|TRBV5-1|NA|NA
CASSFTVNTGELFF
TGCGCCAGCAGCTTTACAGTAAACACCGGGGAGCTGTTTTTT
>TRBJ2-7|TRBV28|NA|TRBD2
CASRPTSGHEQYF
TGTGCCAGCCGTCCCACTAGCGGACACGAGCAGTACTTC
>TRBJ2-3|TRBV11-2|once|NA
CASSLVPGRDTDTQYF
TGTGCCAGCAGCTTAGTCCCGGGAAGGGACACAGATACGCAGTATTTT
>TRBJ2-3|TRBV4-3|few|TRBD2
CASSPGLADRTDTQYF
TGCGCCAGCAGCCCGGGACTAGCGGATCGCACAGATACGCAGTATTTT
>TRBJ2-1|TRBV7-2|NA|NA
CASSARGRGDEQFF
TGTGCCAGCAGCGCGAGGGGGAGAGGGGATGAGCAGTTCTTC
>TRBJ2-2|TRBV19|NA|NA
CASTGSGELFF
TGTGCCAGTACCGGGTCCGGGGAGCTGTTTTTT
>TRBJ1-2|TRBV7-6|NA|TRBD1
CATRRDSNSYGYTF
TGTGCCACCCGCCGGGACAGCAACTCCTATGGCTACACCTTC
>TRBJ1-5|TRBV19|NA|TRBD1
CASSVTGGTNQPQHF
TGTGCCAGTAGTGTCACAGGGGGCACCAATCAGCCCCAGCATTTT